This T cell receptor beta chain was found in a study of T-cell reconstitution after alpha-beta-depleted transplantation in children. This clonotype was found many times. Unique molecular identifiers were built into the TCRbeta library. TCRdb passed the PCR reads through MiXCR, listing each CDR3 protein once. The sample consists of about 980,000 distinct CDR3 sequences, about 26% of them appearing once. Trimming stripped 4 bases from V and 3 bases from J, with 10 bases between. Per the germline V gene, CDR1 is SGDLS and CDR2 is YYNGEE. The CDR3 contains 14 residues. The TCR sequence derives from a boy in the first two years of life who had a stem cell transplant for SCID, so the T cells may come from the graft donor. The sequencing here drew on PBMCs, mostly from graft donor cells, taken 360 days after TCRalphabeta/CD19-depleted stem cell transplant. V and J are TRBV9 and TRBJ2-2; D is uncertain. The CDR3 DNA follows: TGTGCCAGCAGCCCCAAATTGGACACCGGGGAGCTGTTTTTT. Its translation is CASSPKLDTGELFF. Full variable domain (outside the CDR3, taken from reference TRBV9 and TRBJ2-2): DSGVTQTPKHLITATGQRVTLRCSPRSGDLSVYWYQQSLDQGLQFLIQYYNGEERAKGNILERFSAQQFPDLHSELNLSSLELGDSALYFCASSPKLDTGELFFGEGSRLTVL.